This T cell receptor (beta chain) comes out of a study of OX40 agonist ivuxolimab in advanced cancers. About the study: Partial responses occurred in three patients (one hepatocellular carcinoma, two cutaneous melanoma).

V dropped 3 bases and J dropped 0 bases, with 8 bases sitting between them. The CDR3 contains 14 residues. Germline lookup yields CDR1 SGHRS and CDR2 YFSETQ. Assay used: immunoSEQ multiplex PCR; TCRdb lists only in-frame clones, some missing. The sample contains about 53,000 clones, 85% to 90% of which appear only once. Sequencing was performed on CD4+ or CD8+ T cells sorted from blood, taken in a trial of the OX40 agonist ivuxolimab. This receptor was identified in an adult with an advanced solid tumor such as melanoma, head and neck, liver or kidney cancer. The chain uses TRBV5-1 and TRBJ2-3; possibly TRBD1 for D (5 bases). The CDR3 DNA sequence: TGCGCCAGCAGCTCGACAGCTAGCACAGATACGCAGTATTTT. Protein product: CASSSTASTDTQYF.